Following are 8 T cell receptor beta chains from one sample sequenced in a study of T cell changes during pregnancy in multiple sclerosis. Libraries were prepared by immunoSEQ multiplex PCR; TCRdb keeps only in-frame clonotypes and omits some of them. The sample includes about 31,000 clones, 85% to 90% of them seen just once. The source material was CD4+ T cells from peripheral blood mononuclear cells, sampled in the first trimester of pregnancy. These TCRs come from a female donor in good health, enrolled as a control in a pregnancy study.

The V call is TRBV5-1, the J call TRBJ1-4; 11 bases align to TRBD1. CDR3 length equals 14 residues. Germline V CDR1 and CDR2: SGHRS, YFSETQ. The ends lost 4 bases at V and 6 bases at J; junction bases unmatched: 2. As DNA, the CDR3 is TGCGCCAGCAGCCCGGGACAGGGGGATGAAAAACTGTTTTTT. Its protein is CASSPGQGDEKLFF.

The rearrangement uses TRBV11-2 and TRBJ2-5; D is unclear. The V end was cut by 4 bases, the J end by 5 bases, with 5 bases between. This CDR3 has 11 amino acids. From germline, CDR1 is SGHAT and CDR2 FQNNGV. Here the CDR3 DNA reads TGTGCCAGCAGCTCGCGGGAGACCCAGTACTTC. The encoded protein is CASSSRETQYF.

This clone was observed a few times. The J gene is TRBJ1-5, the V gene TRBV4-3; the D gene is possibly TRBD1 (5 bases). Germline lookup yields CDR1 LGHNA and CDR2 YSLEER. The V end was cut by 4 bases, the J end by 4 bases, with 17 bases between. The CDR3 covers 16 residues. The CDR3 nucleotides read TGCGCCAGCAGCCCTGATCAGGGCAGCCTGAATCAGCCCCAGCATTTT. Translation: CASSPDQGSLNQPQHF.

The rearrangement uses TRBV5-6 and TRBJ1-4, with 9 bases fitting TRBD1. Trimming removed 3 bases from V and 8 bases from J; junction bases left unmatched: 5. The CDR3 is 14 amino acids. CDR1 is SGHDT, CDR2 YYEEEE, per germline. CDR3 bases: TGTGCCAGCAGCTCGGGAGGACAGGGGGAAAAACTGTTTTTT. Its protein is CASSSGGQGEKLFF. Using reference TRBV5-6 and TRBJ1-4 for the parts outside the CDR3, the full variable domain is DAGVTQSPTHLIKTRGQQVTLRCSPKSGHDTVSWYQQALGQGPQFIFQYYEEEERQRGNFPDRFSGHQFPNYSSELNVNALLLGDSALYLCASSSGGQGEKLFFGSGTQLSVL.

Comment on this clone: The junction does not match germline at one end; this may be a read error. The chain is built from TRBV10-3 and TRBJ2-7, with D possibly TRBD1 on 6 matching bases. CDR1 is ENHRY, CDR2 SYGVKD, per germline. CDR3 length: 14 amino acids. CDR3 sequence reads: CAIGEAGTSDEQYF. Here the CDR3 DNA reads TGTGCCATCGGTGAGGCCGGGACAAGCGACGAGCAGTACTTC.

This chain uses TRBV11-3 with TRBJ2-5; 10 bases align to TRBD1. The CDR3 length is 16 residues. Per germline, CDR1 SGHNT and CDR2 YENEEA. The ends lost 5 bases at V and 5 bases at J; junction bases unmatched: 11. CDR3 DNA: TGTGCCAGCAGCACCTCGACAGGGGGCGCGGTGGAGACCCAGTACTTC. Protein sequence: CASSTSTGGAVETQYF. The whole variable domain, remainder taken from reference TRBV11-3 and TRBJ2-5, is EAGVVQSPRYKIIEKKQPVAFWCNPISGHNTLYWYLQNLGQGPELLIRYENEEAVDDSQLPKDRFSAERLKGVDSTLKIQPAELGDSAVYLCASSTSTGGAVETQYFGPGTRLLVL.

CDR3 sequence reads: CASTGSRNQPQHF. The CDR3 nucleotides read TGTGCCAGCACAGGGTCTCGCAATCAGCCCCAGCATTTT. The chain uses TRBV28 and TRBJ1-5; a possible D gene is TRBD1 (5 bases). CDR1 and CDR2 from the germline V gene are MDHEN and SYDVKM. V shed 7 bases and J shed 2 bases, with 9 bases lying between them. The CDR3 has 13 amino acids.

The J gene is TRBJ2-7, the V gene TRBV7-6; D uncertain. Trimming stripped 1 base from V and 1 base from J, with 5 bases between. The CDR3 is 13 amino acids. CDR1 is SGHVS, CDR2 FNYEAQ, per germline. The CDR3 sequence: CASSLGPSYEQYF. The CDR3 DNA is TGTGCCAGCAGCTTAGGGCCTTCCTACGAGCAGTACTTC. The variable domain in full, with the rest retrieved from reference TRBV7-6 and TRBJ2-7, is GAGVSQSPRYKVTKRGQDVALRCDPISGHVSLYWYRQALGQGPEFLTYFNYEAQQDKSGLPNDRFSAERPEGSISTLTIQRTEQRDSAMYRCASSLGPSYEQYFGPGTRLTVT.